Listed below are T cell receptor beta chains from one sample, sequenced in a study of response to subunit inactivated influenza vaccine. TCRdb re-called the RT-PCR reads through MiXCR, storing one row per CDR3 protein. This table holds about 170,000 distinct CDR3 sequences, roughly 12% found once. These data are also associated with another study on T cells expressing NK-cell markers.

The input for sequencing was CD8+ T cells sorted from PBMCs, taken about 11 days after vaccination. Receptors were obtained from a man aged 50-60 years who received an inactivated influenza vaccine. Both conserved end residues are part of each CDR3. D genes are given only for firm matches. Clone size is stated in some rows and not others, as once, few, many or a class when expanded.

-	TRBV11-2	few	TRBJ2-5	TGTGCCAGCAGCTCCAGGGAGACCCAGTACTTC	CASSSRETQYF
TRBD2	TRBV12-3/TRBV12-4	many	TRBJ2-7	TGTGCCAGCAGTTACGGGACTAGCGGCTACGAGCAGTACTTC	CASSYGTSGYEQYF
-	TRBV4-3	few	TRBJ2-7	TGCGCCAGCAGCCAAGATTCTCAGGGCGACGAGCAGTACTTC	CASSQDSQGDEQYF
-	TRBV7-9	-	TRBJ2-7	TGTGCCAGCAGCTCCTGGGGGGTCTCCGAGCAGTACTTC	CASSSWGVSEQYF
TRBD2	TRBV5-6	-	TRBJ2-7	TGTGCCAGCAGCACCGGACTAGCGGCCTACGAGCAGTACTTC	CASSTGLAAYEQYF
TRBD2	TRBV7-2	many	TRBJ2-1	TGTGCCAGCAGCCCGGGACTAGCGCCGAGGTTAGAGCAGTTCTTC	CASSPGLAPRLEQFF
-	TRBV7-7	many	TRBJ2-2	TGTGCTAGCAGCTCAACCCCCGGGCTGATCGGGGAGCTGTTTTTT	CASSSTPGLIGELFF
TRBD1	TRBV5-1	many	TRBJ2-5	TGCGCCAGCATCGGGACAGACCAAGAGACCCAGTACTTC	CASIGTDQETQYF
TRBD2	TRBV30	few	TRBJ2-1	TGTGCCTGGAGTCTAAGCGGGGGGGTTGAGCAGTTCTTC	CAWSLSGGVEQFF
TRBD1	TRBV11-1	-	TRBJ2-5	TGTGCCAGCAGCTTATTTGTCAACCGGGACAGGGGATTGCAAGAGACCCAGTACTTC	CASSLFVNRDRGLQETQYF
-	TRBV21-1	-	TRBJ2-7	TGTGCCAGCATATCACCGGGACTGCTCTTAAACCAGCTCGAGCAGTACTTC	CASISPGLLLNQLEQYF
TRBD1	TRBV11-2	few	TRBJ2-7	TGTGCCAGCAGCCGAAGGGACAGTAACTACGAGCAGTACTTC	CASSRRDSNYEQYF
-	TRBV27	few	TRBJ2-7	TGTGCCAGCAGTTCGGCAGGGGCCTACGAGCAGTACTTC	CASSSAGAYEQYF
TRBD2	TRBV12-3/TRBV12-4	many	TRBJ2-7	TGTGCCAGCAGTTTTAGCGGGGGCTCCTACGAGCAGTACTTC	CASSFSGGSYEQYF
TRBD2	TRBV4-2	few	TRBJ2-7	TGTGCCAGCAGTCTAAGCGGGAGTCCCACCTACGAGCAGTACTTC	CASSLSGSPTYEQYF
-	TRBV7-9	few	TRBJ1-1	TGTGCCAGCAGCAAAGCCGACGACTTCAGGGGTTACACTGAAGCTTTCTTT	CASSKADDFRGYTEAFF
TRBD2	TRBV6-2/TRBV6-3	-	TRBJ2-1	TGTGCCAGCAGTCACAACCTTCGACTAGCGGGGTTATACAATGAGCAGTTCTTC	CASSHNLRLAGLYNEQFF
-	TRBV20-1	many	TRBJ2-7	TGCAGTGCTAGAGATGTCCAGTCCTTTGTGTACGAGCAGTACTTC	CSARDVQSFVYEQYF
-	TRBV3-1	few	TRBJ2-1	TGTGCCAGCAGCCAAGCCCAGTCCTACAATGAGCAGTTCTTC	CASSQAQSYNEQFF
-	TRBV9	few	TRBJ2-7	TGTGCCAGCAGCGTGTTTGCAGGGAGCTACGAGCAGTACTTC	CASSVFAGSYEQYF
-	TRBV7-9	few	TRBJ1-2	TGTGCCAGCAGCTTAGGAGCCAGACCTAACTATGGCTACACCTTC	CASSLGARPNYGYTF
TRBD2	TRBV6-1	-	TRBJ2-5	TGTGCCAGCAGTCCCCTGGGGGGGGTACAAGAGACCCAGTACTTC	CASSPLGGVQETQYF
TRBD1	TRBV14	-	TRBJ2-1	TGTGCCAGCAGCCAAGATATAAACAGGGGGCTGAAGAATGAGCAGTTCTTC	CASSQDINRGLKNEQFF
-	TRBV29-1	-	TRBJ2-1	TGCAGCGTTGATGGGGGGGGCCCTTACAATGAGCAGTTCTTC	CSVDGGGPYNEQFF
-	TRBV7-6	-	TRBJ2-1	TGTGCCAGCAGCTTATTCCATAATGACGTGTTGGGGGTCTCCTACAATGAGCAGTTCTTC	CASSLFHNDVLGVSYNEQFF
-	TRBV11-1	few	TRBJ2-7	TGTGCCAGCAGCCGCGGACAGTTGCCTTCGCGTACCACCGCACCCTACGAGCAGTACTTC	CASSRGQLPSRTTAPYEQYF
-	TRBV12-3/TRBV12-4	few	TRBJ1-5	TGTGCCAGCTCAGGGGATTATCAGCCCCAGCATTTT	CASSGDYQPQHF
-	TRBV7-6	few	TRBJ2-1	TGTGCCAGCAGCTTAGGGATCGTATACAATGAGCAGTTCTTC	CASSLGIVYNEQFF
-	TRBV20-1	few	TRBJ2-3	TGCAGTGCCCCCGACCCAGGACGGACTATCACAGATACGCAGTATTTT	CSAPDPGRTITDTQYF
TRBD2	TRBV9	few	TRBJ2-2	TGTGCCAGCAGCGCCCACCTAGCGGGAGTAGCCGGGGAGCTGTTTTTT	CASSAHLAGVAGELFF
-	TRBV7-9	few	TRBJ2-7	TGTGCCAGCAGCCCCATGTTGGACGAGCAGTACTTC	CASSPMLDEQYF
-	TRBV11-2	-	TRBJ2-5	TGTGCCAGCAGCCCCGGGGGCGGGGCAACGGAGACCCAGTACTTC	CASSPGGGATETQYF
TRBD2	TRBV5-5	few	TRBJ2-1	TGTGCCAGCAGCTCTAGGGGGAGCGGGAGCAATGAGCAGTTCTTC	CASSSRGSGSNEQFF
-	TRBV7-9	few	TRBJ2-7	TGTGCCAGCAGCTTAAGTTGGAGGGGGTACGAGCAGTACTTC	CASSLSWRGYEQYF